These 6 T cell receptor beta chains were sequenced from one sample in a study of T cells in Graves' hyperthyroidism and ophthalmopathy. RNA transcripts were the template for amplifying TCR beta CDR3 regions. HTBI primers were the set used in a first-round RT-PCR of the TCR CDR3. A single record per CDR3 protein comes from TCRdb applying MiXCR to the multiplex PCR reads. Of approximately 590,000 distinct CDR3 sequences listed, around 16% are singletons. Sequencing was done on a sample of blood. These receptors were collected from a woman aged 25 to 39 with Graves' hyperthyroidism.

This clonotype came up many times. The chain employs TRBV2 and TRBJ2-7; the D gene is possibly TRBD2 (6 bases). Trimming took 4 bases from V and 2 from J, leaving 18 bases between them. The CDR3 consists of 16 residues. Germline V gene data show CDR1 as SNHLY and CDR2 as FYNNEI. The CDR3 sequence is CASSVYLRDGTYEQYF. The CDR3, as DNA: TGTGCCAGCAGTGTCTACCTGCGGGACGGGACCTACGAGCAGTACTTC.

This clonotype has a count of ten or more. The V gene is TRBV30, the J gene TRBJ1-1; tentatively, D is TRBD1 (5 bases). The length of the CDR3 is 15 residues. The V gene lost 5 bases and the J gene lost 0 bases, with 16 bases spanning the gap. CDR1 is GTSNPN and CDR2 is SVGIG in the germline V gene (reference sequence). The CDR3 is CAWQPPGRMNTEAFF. The CDR3 DNA sequence: TGTGCCTGGCAACCCCCGGGACGGATGAACACTGAAGCTTTCTTT.

This clonotype was seen repeatedly, ten times or more. This sequence joins TRBV3-1 and TRBJ1-1; D not certain. Per germline, CDR1 LGHDT and CDR2 YNNKEL (reference sequence). Trimming pared 1 base from V and 5 bases from J, leaving 14 bases between. CDR3 size: 15 residues. The CDR3 is CASSQVLIGETEAFF. The DNA for the CDR3 is TGTGCCAGCAGCCAAGTTTTGATAGGAGAGACTGAAGCTTTCTTT.

This clonotype was recorded a few times. CDR3 residues: CASSQDTANPTLHF. CDR3 nucleotide sequence: TGTGCCAGCAGCCAAGATACCGCCAACCCCACCCTCCACTTT. The V call is TRBV3-1, the J call TRBJ1-6, with D hard to call. With 0 bases removed from V and 14 bases from J, the gap between germline ends came to 14 bases. Germline CDR1 and CDR2: LGHDT and YNNKEL (reference sequence). CDR3 length: 14 residues. Filled out from reference TRBV3-1 and TRBJ1-6, the complete variable domain reads DTAVSQTPKYLVTQMGNDKSIKCEQNLGHDTMYWYKQDSKKFLKIMFSYNNKELIINETVPNRFSPKSPDKAHLNLHINSLELGDSAVYFCASSQDTANPTLHFGNGTRLTVT.

This clonotype was detected ten times or more. The chain links TRBV11-3 to TRBJ2-1; D is uncertain. The length of the CDR3 is 15 residues. V shed 3 bases and J shed 5 bases, with 14 bases lying between them. The germline gives CDR1 SGHNT, CDR2 YENEEA. The CDR3 loop is CASSFNPGANNEQFF. Written as DNA, the CDR3 is TGTGCCAGCAGCTTTAATCCGGGCGCCAACAATGAGCAGTTCTTC.

The chain uses TRBV7-2 and TRBJ2-6; 11 nucleotides align to TRBD2. V lost 5 bases to trimming and J lost 0 bases; unmatched junction nucleotides: 9. The CDR3 has 19 amino acids. Looked up from germline, CDR1 is SGHTA and CDR2 is FQGNSA. CDR3 sequence: CASSTRTSGPTSGANVLTF. The CDR3 bases are TGTGCCAGCAGCACCCGGACTAGCGGGCCTACCTCTGGGGCCAACGTCCTGACTTTC.